This TCR beta chain was recovered during a study of metastatic and nonmetastatic thyroid tumors. Among the patients, none had received any treatment before thyroid surgery. Many counts were recorded for this clone. This CDR3 spans 14 amino acids. Germline V lookup: CDR1 MDHEN, CDR2 SYDVKM. V was clipped by 8 bases and J by 0 bases, with 11 bases between them. TCRdb reprocessed the PCR reads using MiXCR. The sample lists approximately 70,000 clones, approximately 4.1% seen once, with about a fifth in the top ten. V usage is TRBV28 and J usage is TRBJ2-1, with D perhaps matching TRBD2 (6 bases). The sample consisted of blood. The clonotype originates from a female donor with papillary thyroid cancer or a benign thyroid nodule (not recorded which). Some clones in this sample may be carry-over from other donors' samples. The CDR3 region is CASRGESSYNEQFF. The CDR3 DNA follows: TGTGCCAGCCGCGGGGAGAGCTCCTACAATGAGCAGTTCTTC.